This TCR beta chain came from a study of blood T cell repertoires in COVID-19 (dated by TCRdb to 2018 to 2020). Regarding the research as a whole: Samples from collaborators originated in the United States, Italy and Spain and spanned both the acute and convalescent phases of COVID-19. The material from the prospective study consisted of cDNA or gDNA derived from T cells, B-cell-depleted T cells, or PBMCs. The dataset comprised deeply sampled blood TCRbeta repertoires from subjects exposed to, actively infected with, or recovered from COVID-19. The repertoires were made available in a free public database intended to serve as a resource for research on the immune response to SARS-CoV-2. The samples were drawn from the first 160 participants of the ongoing ImmuneRACE study and from 950 to 1,500 subjects provided by 6 global collaborators. Nearly every sample came with metadata listing a de-identified subject ID, COVID-19 status, age in years and sex. Where available, HLA class I and class II types were obtained from metadata supplied by the sample provider rather than from assay-based typing.

Details on this clone: This clone's antigen is unknown. The sample holds no much larger clone one base away, and base qualities are not on file.

The full study reports these points: How much clinical and demographic metadata was included differed by source and by participant, and the metadata was provided uncurated.

Each collaborating institution followed its own protocols to collect whole blood in K2EDTA tubes. For TCRbeta analysis, collaborators shipped samples as frozen whole blood, isolated PBMCs, or DNA extracted from either of those sample types. The CDR3 has 16 amino acids, counting the end cysteine and phenylalanine. CDR3 DNA is the only sequence kept; it has 48 bases, read in frame from the first base. CDR1 and CDR2 are drawn from the germline V gene: MNHEY, SVGAGI. Trimming takes 4 bases off V and 5 bases off J; junction bases not matched to a gene: 9. TCRbeta CDR3 regions were amplified from genomic DNA by means of the immunoSEQ Assay, a bias-controlled multiplex PCR. The authors' analysis ran thus. Nucleated cell counts per sample were estimated from amplification of reference gene primers within the assay. Sequence reads were collapsed and filtered to measure the absolute abundance of every unique TCRbeta CDR3 rearrangement. For each sample, productive Simpson clonality was calculated by taking the square root of Simpson's diversity index across productive rearrangements. Not all clones reach the TCRdb copy of this immuneACCESS table, which keeps in-frame sequences only. Checked studies attribute under half of the gap to unresolved V genes and leave the rest unexplained. The V and J calls and clone size come from that table; D and trimming were worked out from the DNA. For this sample there are under 40,000 clones; about 90% appear just once. Jointly, the top ten make up 10% of the sample.

The receptor's source is a man older than 75 with active COVID-19. The chain is assembled from TRBV6-5 and TRBJ2-3, with 10 bases matching TRBD2. Sequencing used peripheral blood. The DNA sequence reads TGTGCCAGCAGTTCAGAGCGGGAGGGCCGGGTAGATACGCAGTATTTT. Translation gives CASSSEREGRVDTQYF.